This T cell receptor beta chain was documented in a study of cytomegalovirus exposure and HLA in healthy donors. V lost 7 bases and J lost 0; bases outside the gene matches: 4. Germline V gives CDR1 WSHSY, CDR2 SAAADI. The CDR3 is 15 amino acids. This PCR relied on a set of 60 Vbeta primers and 13 Jbeta primers. The table came from immunoSEQ multiplex PCR; TCRdb's copy has only in-frame clones and leaves some out. The sample yields over 150,000 clones, approximately 80% seen once. Study-wide points: The study listed roughly 150 cytomegalovirus-associated TCR beta chains. What a later analysis showed was that several of the most significant clusters appeared linked to common viral pathogens. Specific recognition of CMV antigens was confirmed in vitro for three chains (all CMV-associated).

This clone was detected only a few times. What it recognizes is unknown. This chain connects TRBV10-2 to TRBJ1-4, with 8 bases identical to TRBD1. The source material was PBMCs. The sequence came from a man in his thirties or forties in good health and CMV-seropositive. CDR3 sequence reads: CASTNRGATNEKLFF. In nucleotides, the CDR3 is TGCGCCAGCACCAACAGGGGGGCAACTAATGAAAAACTGTTTTTT.